This TCR beta chain was retrieved from a study of human T cells and chemical hapten exposure. The time point: patch test 1, 2 weeks after DPC sensitization. Stated treatment: therapeutic diphenylcyclopropenone sensitization with weekly scalp DPC. Whole-study findings and limits: Significantly more large CDR3 similarity clusters were formed by expanded TCRs than by controls. Among TCRs, those above 1 in 1000 frequency were unaffected by DPC sensitization.

This clonotype was counted at least ten times. Its antigen is unidentified. With 2 bases removed from V and 1 base from J, the gap between germline ends came to 14 bases. CDR1 and CDR2 from the germline V gene are SEHNR and FQNEAQ (reference sequence). This CDR3 comprises 17 residues. From the RACE reads, TCRdb called clonotypes with MiXCR, one entry per CDR3 protein. The sample lists 350,000 or so distinct CDR3 sequences, approximately 6.9% occurring once. The chain links TRBV7-9 to TRBJ2-2, with D hard to call. This specimen was whole blood, taken in connection with sensitization to the hapten diphenylcyclopropenone (DPC). The receptor's source is a woman between 18 and 29 years old with alopecia areata. Some clones in this sample may be carry-over from other donors' samples. The CDR3 DNA reads as TGTGCCAGCAGCTTATCGGTGGATTGGGGGAACACCGGGGAGCTGTTTTTT. Translation gives CASSLSVDWGNTGELFF.